These 13 T cell receptor beta chains were sequenced from one sample in a study of CD8+ T cells in alopecia areata. Treatment reported: oral pan-JAK inhibitor, 5-10 mg twice daily. Alopecia areata patients gave lesional scalp punch biopsies and peripheral blood samples. The authors extracted RNA and reverse transcribed it into cDNA as the sequencing template. Profiled with immunoSEQ multiplex PCR; TCRdb holds only in-frame clones, not every one. Among under 4,000 clones listed, about 68% were seen once. The sample in question was skin, obtained at week 24, from a patient treated with tofacitinib. The receptors were sampled from a human donor with alopecia areata.

This clone has just a few counts. The rearrangement links TRBV5-6 to TRBJ2-2, with no clear D. This CDR3 is built from 14 residues. Germline V gene data show CDR1 as SGHDT and CDR2 as YYEEEE. V was trimmed by 0 bases and J by 1 base, leaving 4 bases between them. The CDR3 loop reads CASSLGQNTGELFF. CDR3 coding DNA: TGTGCCAGCAGCTTGGGCCAGAACACCGGGGAGCTGTTTTTT.

For this clone: The sample contains more than one DNA sequence encoding this CDR3. The chain combines TRBV7-2 with TRBJ2-1; D not resolved. Trimming stripped 5 bases from V and 10 bases from J, with 12 bases between. The CDR3 extends over 12 amino acids. Germline V gene lookup returns CDR1 SGHTA and CDR2 FQGNSA. The CDR3 bases are TGTGCCAGCAGCCCGGGCCGGCGCGAGCAGTTCTTC. This codes for CASSPGRREQFF.

The chain is built from TRBV27 and TRBJ2-7; TRBD1 agrees at 11 bases. Germline-derived CDR1 and CDR2 are MNHEY and SMNVEV (reference sequence). The CDR3 is 14 residues long. Losses at the gene ends were 6 bases for V and 2 bases for J; bases not matched to a gene: 3. The CDR3 region is CASRPGQGAYEQYF. CDR3 DNA sequence: TGTGCCAGCAGGCCGGGACAGGGGGCCTACGAGCAGTACTTC.

The rearrangement links TRBV2 to TRBJ2-3; 11 bases are a match to TRBD2. Trimming removed 1 base from V and 0 bases from J; junction bases left unmatched: 3. This CDR3 contains 17 residues. From germline, CDR1 is SNHLY and CDR2 FYNNEI. CDR3 DNA sequence: TGTGCCAGCAGTGAAGGAAGACTAGCGGGGAGCACAGATACGCAGTATTTT. This sequence encodes CASSEGRLAGSTDTQYF.

The rearrangement joins TRBV29-1 to TRBJ1-2, with D perhaps TRBD1 (5 bases). Germline values: CDR1 SQVTM, CDR2 ANQGSEA. The CDR3 extends over 13 amino acids. V lost 6 bases to trimming and J lost 6 bases, with 17 bases between them. The CDR3 sequence is CSVLLGTRDGYTF. The CDR3 nucleotides are TGCAGCGTCCTACTTGGGACCAGGGATGGCTACACCTTC.

This clone was detected a few times. The CDR3 reads CASSSRDRGYNEQFF. The CDR3 nucleotides read TGTGCCAGCAGCAGCCGGGACAGGGGTTACAATGAGCAGTTCTTC. The J gene is TRBJ2-1, the V gene TRBV9, with 10 positions matching TRBD1. The CDR3 consists of 15 residues. Losses at the gene ends were 4 bases for V and 4 bases for J; bases not matched to a gene: 5. Germline V lookup: CDR1 SGDLS, CDR2 YYNGEE.

The chain carries TRBV9 and TRBJ2-3, with a tentative D call TRBD2 (5 bases). Trimming removed 0 bases at V and 6 bases at J, with 17 bases between. CDR1 and CDR2 (germline): SGDLS, YYNGEE. The CDR3 is made up of 16 amino acids. Here the CDR3 DNA reads TGTGCCAGCAGCGTAGACGGAGTAGCGTTTCAGGATACGCAGTATTTT. This translates into CASSVDGVAFQDTQYF.

This chain uses TRBV19 with TRBJ2-7; D is unresolved. This CDR3 has 12 amino acids. Trimming took off 5 bases at V and 7 bases at J, with 12 bases between the two ends. CDR1 and CDR2 (germline): LNHDA, SQIVND (reference sequence). CDR3 region: CASSESSWEQYF. The CDR3 DNA sequence: TGTGCCAGTAGTGAGTCCAGTTGGGAGCAGTACTTC.

The genes are TRBV14 and TRBJ1-2, with a weak D call TRBD1 (6 bases). Deletions cut 5 bases from V and 4 bases from J, with 11 bases between. Germline CDR1 and CDR2: SGHDN and FVKESK. The CDR3 loop spans 13 amino acids. The CDR3 loop reads CASSSRGLYGYTF. CDR3 in DNA: TGTGCCAGCAGCTCCAGGGGCCTCTATGGCTACACCTTC.

This clone was observed a few times. J is TRBJ2-5 and V is TRBV5-6, with D maybe TRBD2 (8 bases). Between the trimmed V and J ends, which lost 1 base and 5 bases, there was a span of 21 bases. Germline values: CDR1 SGHDT, CDR2 YYEEEE. The CDR3 consists of 17 residues. The DNA for the CDR3 is TGTGCCAGCAGCTTGTTAGGCGGACTAGCAGGGGGGGAGACCCAGTACTTC. As protein: CASSLLGGLAGGETQYF.

This clone has more than one count but fewer than ten. This rearrangement joins TRBV11-3 to TRBJ1-1; 7 positions match TRBD1. V trimming: 5 bases; J trimming: 4 bases; junction bases outside the gene matches: 4. Germline CDR1 reads SGHNT; CDR2 reads YENEEA. The length of the CDR3 is 13 residues. The CDR3 coding sequence is TGTGCCAGCAGCCGCGGGACAGCCACTGAAGCTTTCTTT. Protein sequence: CASSRGTATEAFF.

The chain is built from TRBV7-9 and TRBJ2-3, with D possibly being TRBD2 (5 bases). This CDR3 region has 16 residues. Per germline, CDR1 SEHNR and CDR2 FQNEAQ (reference sequence). Trimming took 1 base from V and 6 from J, leaving 17 bases between them. CDR3 nucleotides: TGTGCCAGCAGCTTAGGAACGGGGAGATCCGGGGATACGCAGTATTTT. Protein: CASSLGTGRSGDTQYF.

In this sample, this clone turned up once. The rearrangement joins TRBV5-1 to TRBJ2-5; D might be TRBD2 (6 bases). The CDR3 consists of 11 residues. Per the germline V gene, CDR1 is SGHRS and CDR2 is YFSETQ. V was shortened by 5 bases and J by 5 bases, with 7 bases between the two germline ends. In DNA form, the CDR3 reads TGCGCCAGCAGGGACTATGAGACCCAGTACTTC. As protein: CASRDYETQYF. Looking up the rest from reference TRBV5-1 and TRBJ2-5 gives the full variable domain: KAGVTQTPRYLIKTRGQQVTLSCSPISGHRSVSWYQQTPGQGLQFLFEYFSETQRNKGNFPGRFSGRQFSNSRSEMNVSTLELGDSALYLCASRDYETQYFGPGTRLLVL.